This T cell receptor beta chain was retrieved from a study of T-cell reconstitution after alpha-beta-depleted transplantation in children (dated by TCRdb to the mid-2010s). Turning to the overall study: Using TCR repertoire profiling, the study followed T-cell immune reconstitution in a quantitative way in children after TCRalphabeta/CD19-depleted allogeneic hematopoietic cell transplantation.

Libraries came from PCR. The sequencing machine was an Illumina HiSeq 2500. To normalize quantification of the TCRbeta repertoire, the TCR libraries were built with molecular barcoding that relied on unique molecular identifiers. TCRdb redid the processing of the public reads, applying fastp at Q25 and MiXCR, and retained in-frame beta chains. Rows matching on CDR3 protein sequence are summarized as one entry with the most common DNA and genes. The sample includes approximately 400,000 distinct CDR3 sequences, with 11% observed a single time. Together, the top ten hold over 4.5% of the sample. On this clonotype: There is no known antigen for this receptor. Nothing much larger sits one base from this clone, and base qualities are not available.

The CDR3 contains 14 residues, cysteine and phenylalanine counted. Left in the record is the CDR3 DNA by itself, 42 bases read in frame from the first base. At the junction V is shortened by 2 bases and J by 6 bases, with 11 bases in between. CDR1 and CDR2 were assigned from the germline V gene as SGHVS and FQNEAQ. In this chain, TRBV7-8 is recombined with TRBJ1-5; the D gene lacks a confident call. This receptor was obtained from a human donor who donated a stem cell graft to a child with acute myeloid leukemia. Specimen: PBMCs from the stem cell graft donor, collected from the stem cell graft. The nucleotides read TGTGCCAGCAGCTTAAGTGGGAGCGGTCAGCCCCAGCATTTT. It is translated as CASSLSGSGQPQHF.